One and the same sample provided the 16 T cell receptor beta chains below, sequenced in a study of post-analysis software for immune sequencing data. These receptors have no identified antigens. Included in the TCR beta cDNA libraries were unique molecular identifiers. TCRdb re-derived calls from the PCR reads in MiXCR, one entry per CDR3 protein. The sample shows 700,000 to 900,000 distinct CDR3 sequences, under 60% of them seen only once. Study-level points and caveats: TRBV5-6, TRBV5-1 and TRBV20-1 were among several TRBV segments more frequent in patients than controls.

Sequencing input: blood. These receptors came from a girl aged 10 to 17 with multiple sclerosis.

The rearrangement uses TRBV4-3 and TRBJ1-5; D is possibly TRBD1 (5 bases). The V gene's germline CDR1 is LGHNA and CDR2 YSLEER. The CDR3 contains 13 residues. Trimming left V 0 bases short and J 9 bases short, with 9 bases between. CDR3 nucleotides: TGCGCCAGCAGCCAAGATGGGGGTTGGCCCCAGCATTTT. Translated: CASSQDGGWPQHF.

The rearrangement uses TRBV29-1 and TRBJ2-1; 9 positions agree with TRBD2. The CDR3 consists of 14 residues. Germline V gene data show CDR1 as SQVTM and CDR2 as ANQGSEA. With 4 bases clipped from V and 8 bases from J, the junction kept 9 bases outside the gene matches. Here the CDR3 DNA reads TGCAGCGTTGCCCCCGGGACTAGCAACTATGAGCAGTTCTTC. Translated, it gives CSVAPGTSNYEQFF.

The V and J genes are TRBV5-1 and TRBJ1-2; D is unresolved. CDR3 length equals 14 residues. Germline assignment: CDR1 SGHRS and CDR2 YFSETQ. V dropped 5 bases and J dropped 2 bases, with 13 bases sitting between them. CDR3 sequence: CASRERETNYGYTF. The CDR3 nucleotides are TGCGCCAGCAGGGAGAGGGAGACAAACTATGGCTACACCTTC.

This chain joins TRBV7-8 and TRBJ2-1; 8 bases align to TRBD1. J was trimmed by 5 bases and V by 6 bases; bases with no gene match: 12. The CDR3 is made up of 16 amino acids. Germline V gene lookup returns CDR1 SGHVS and CDR2 FQNEAQ. CDR3 nucleotide sequence: TGTGCCAGCAGTGTCATAAGGACAGGGCGCGACAATGAGCAGTTCTTC. Protein sequence: CASSVIRTGRDNEQFF.

The gene calls are TRBV12-3 or TRBV12-4 and TRBJ2-1; TRBD2 agrees at 7 bases. J gave up 5 bases and V 3 bases, and 10 bases lay outside the gene matches. The CDR3 consists of 16 residues. Here the CDR3 reads CASSFRQTSPHNEQFF. CDR3 DNA: TGTGCCAGCAGTTTCCGCCAGACTAGCCCCCACAATGAGCAGTTCTTC.

The V gene is TRBV29-1, the J gene TRBJ1-2; 8 bases line up with TRBD1. This CDR3 is built from 11 residues. V lost 6 bases to trimming and J lost 6 bases; unmatched junction nucleotides: 3. Per the germline V gene, CDR1 is SQVTM and CDR2 is ANQGSEA. The CDR3 DNA reads TGCAGCGTCCAGGGGGCGAATGGCTACACCTTC. Its translation: CSVQGANGYTF.

The gene calls are TRBV20-1 and TRBJ2-5; D uncertain. This CDR3 is built from 13 residues. CDR1 is DFQATT and CDR2 is SNEGSKA in the germline V gene (reference sequence). V was pared by 5 bases and J by 2 bases, with 12 bases between. DNA of the CDR3: TGCAGTGCTGCACGCCCTCTACAAGAGACCCAGTACTTC. This codes for CSAARPLQETQYF.

CDR3 sequence (DNA): TGTGCCAGCAGCCGGGGCGGACAGGGTTGGGGGGAGCTGTTTTTT. This encodes CASSRGGQGWGELFF. The V and J genes are TRBV7-8 and TRBJ2-2; TRBD1 agrees at 8 bases. The trim removed 5 bases at V and 8 bases at J, leaving 10 bases unmatched. From germline, CDR1 is SGHVS and CDR2 FQNEAQ. The CDR3 covers 15 residues.

There are a few counts of this clonotype. The rearrangement links TRBV21-1 to TRBJ2-5; the table's D call, TRBD1, has no DNA check behind it. TRBV21-1 is given as a pseudogene. This CDR3 has 13 amino acids. CDR3 residues: CASSRPKGKTQYF. The CDR3 DNA sequence: TGTGCCAGCAGCAGGCCGAAGGGGAAGACCCAGTACTTC.

The CDR3 coding sequence is TGTGCCACGGGGGGCGGGAGGGCCAGCGCAGATACGCAGTATTTT. The encoded protein is CATGGGRASADTQYF. The V and J genes are TRBV10-3 and TRBJ2-3; 9 nucleotides match TRBD2. The CDR3 runs to 15 residues. Germline V lookup: CDR1 ENHRY, CDR2 SYGVKD. The V and J ends lost 10 bases and 4 bases, in that order; junction bases with no gene match: 12.

V gene TRBV4-3 combines with J gene TRBJ2-7; TRBD2 aligns across 7 bases. Germline CDR1 reads LGHNA; CDR2 reads YSLEER. CDR3 length: 16 residues. With V trimmed by 0 bases and J by 2 bases, 7 bases remained unmatched. Here the CDR3 reads CASSQDRMRGTYEQYF. The CDR3 DNA follows: TGCGCCAGCAGCCAAGATCGGATGCGGGGGACCTACGAGCAGTACTTC.

The chain carries TRBV4-2 and TRBJ2-1; 8 positions agree with TRBD1. Trimming at V came to 2 bases and at J to 3 bases, leaving 6 bases not matched to a gene. In germline, CDR1 is LGHNA, CDR2 YNFKEQ. The CDR3 is made up of 16 amino acids. The CDR3 here is CASSQYSGGHYNEQFF. For the CDR3, the DNA is TGTGCCAGCAGCCAATATTCAGGGGGCCACTACAATGAGCAGTTCTTC.

This clonotype was picked up a small number of times. The chain employs TRBV10-1 and TRBJ2-7; 7 bases agree with TRBD1. V lost 8 bases and J lost 2; bases outside the gene matches: 12. This CDR3 region has 15 residues. Germline V gives CDR1 WNHNN, CDR2 SYGVQD (reference sequence). CDR3 coding DNA: TGCGCCAGCCTGGCCTCCGACAGGGAGACCTACGAGCAGTACTTC. Translated, it gives CASLASDRETYEQYF.

The chain recombines TRBV5-1 with TRBJ2-7; TRBD2 matches 9 bases. Germline CDR1 is SGHRS and CDR2 is YFSETQ. V trimming: 3 bases; J trimming: 4 bases; junction bases outside the gene matches: 11. The CDR3 contains 16 residues. The chain's CDR3 is CASSSAIAGEVYEQYF. In DNA form, the CDR3 reads TGCGCCAGCAGCTCCGCAATAGCGGGAGAAGTGTACGAGCAGTACTTC.

The chain employs TRBV30 and TRBJ2-7, with D perhaps matching TRBD1 (6 bases). The CDR3 is made up of 14 amino acids. V was pared by 7 bases and J by 3 bases, with 19 bases between. Germline loops: CDR1 GTSNPN, CDR2 SVGIG (reference sequence). The CDR3 is CAFRGAGVSYEQYF. CDR3 bases: TGTGCCTTTCGAGGGGCAGGGGTTAGCTACGAGCAGTACTTC. The full variable domain, rest sourced from reference TRBV30 and TRBJ2-7, is SQTIHQWPATLVQPVGSPLSLECTVEGTSNPNLYWYRQAAGRGLQLLFYSVGIGQISSEVPQNLSASRPQDRQFILSSKKLLLSDSGFYLCAFRGAGVSYEQYFGPGTRLTVT.

This clonotype was counted only a few times. The chain uses TRBV7-2 and TRBJ2-3; TRBD1 matches at 7 bases. CDR1 is SGHTA and CDR2 is FQGNSA in the germline V gene. With V trimmed by 2 bases and J by 3 bases, 5 bases remained unmatched. CDR3 length: 15 residues. CDR3 sequence: CASSLTGARTDTQYF. CDR3 nucleotide sequence: TGTGCCAGCAGCTTAACAGGGGCACGGACAGATACGCAGTATTTT.